Listed below are T cell receptor beta chains from one sample, sequenced in a study of T cell changes during pregnancy in multiple sclerosis. Assay: immunoSEQ multiplex PCR; the TCRdb copy retains only in-frame clones and omits some. The sample has around 10,000 clones, 80% to 90% seen once. The sequencing here drew on CD8+ T cells from peripheral blood mononuclear cells, taken in the first trimester of pregnancy. These receptors originate from a female donor in good health, enrolled as a control in a pregnancy study. Both conserved end residues are part of each CDR3. A D gene is named only where the DNA matches it firmly. Some rows mark clone size as missing; the rest say once, few, many or name a class of expanded clone.

J	D	size	V	DNA	CDR3
TRBJ2-3	TRBD2	-	TRBV9	TGTGCCAGCATCCCGTTGGTGGGAGGGGTTTCAGATACGCAGTATTTT	CASIPLVGGVSDTQYF
TRBJ1-1	TRBD1	once	TRBV18	TGTGCCAGCTCCCGCGGACAGGGTGAAACTGAAGCTTTCTTT	CASSRGQGETEAFF
TRBJ2-5	-	-	TRBV7-3	TGTGCCAGCAGCTTAGAAGGGGGACAAGAGACCCAGTACTTC	CASSLEGGQETQYF
TRBJ1-2	TRBD1	-	TRBV5-5	TGTGCCAGCAGCCCTCAGCAGCAGGGGGCCGCTAACTATGGCTACACCTTC	CASSPQQQGAANYGYTF
TRBJ2-1	-	-	TRBV19	TGTGCCAGTAGTTTCTACAGGGAGGGGATAGGGGAGCAGTTCTTC	CASSFYREGIGEQFF
TRBJ2-3	-	-	TRBV6-1	TGTGCCAGCACGCTGAATCTAGGGGGAGGGGATACGCAGTATTTT	CASTLNLGGGDTQYF
TRBJ2-2	-	-	TRBV6-5	TGTGCCAGCAGTAAAGTAGGAGCCGGGGAGCTGTTTTTT	CASSKVGAGELFF
TRBJ2-3	TRBD1	-	TRBV5-6	TGTGCCAGCAGCTATGGACAGGACAGGAGCACAGATACGCAGTATTTT	CASSYGQDRSTDTQYF
TRBJ2-6	-	-	TRBV4-3	TGCGCCAGCAGCCAAGATGCGGGCTCTGGGGCCAACGTCCTGACTTTC	CASSQDAGSGANVLTF
TRBJ1-5	-	-	TRBV7-3	TGTGCCAGCAGCTTAGAGGGCAGGTTAAGCAATCAGCCCCAGCATTTT	CASSLEGRLSNQPQHF
TRBJ1-1	-	once	TRBV7-2	TGTGCCAGCAGCTTAGCGGGGAGGGGACTTAACACTGAAGCTTTCTTT	CASSLAGRGLNTEAFF
TRBJ2-1	TRBD2	-	TRBV9	TGTGCCAGCAGCGTGACTAGCGGGGGGGCTTCTCCCTCCTACAATGAGCAGTTCTTC	CASSVTSGGASPSYNEQFF
TRBJ2-1	-	-	TRBV6-6	TGTGCCAACGCACCGACTAGCTCCTACAATGAGCAGTTCTTC	CANAPTSSYNEQFF
TRBJ1-1	-	-	TRBV9	TGTGCCAGCAGCGCGAACAGGGTCGGGGTTGACACTGAAGCTTTCTTT	CASSANRVGVDTEAFF
TRBJ2-6	TRBD1	-	TRBV6-1	TGTGCCACAGGGACAGGCATCTCTGGGGCCAACGTCCTGACTTTC	CATGTGISGANVLTF
TRBJ1-5	-	-	TRBV2	TGTGCCAGCAGCCTAGGACGGGACAATCAGCCCCAGCATTTT	CASSLGRDNQPQHF
TRBJ2-1	-	-	TRBV30	TGTGCCTGGAGTGTTAGTAAGGGGAATGAGCAGTTCTTC	CAWSVSKGNEQFF
TRBJ1-1	-	-	TRBV7-2	TGTGCCAGCAGCTCGACAGGATCCACCTTGGTCACTGAAGCTTTCTTT	CASSSTGSTLVTEAFF
TRBJ1-1	TRBD1	-	TRBV9	TGTGCCAGCAGCCACAGGGGATACACTGAAGCTTTCTTT	CASSHRGYTEAFF
TRBJ2-7	TRBD1	-	TRBV19	TGTGCCAGTAGTATGGGACAGTTCGCCTACGAGCAGTACTTC	CASSMGQFAYEQYF
TRBJ1-1	TRBD1	-	TRBV4-1	TGCGCCAGCAGCCAAGGAAGGACAGGAGACGAAGCTTTCTTT	CASSQGRTGDEAFF
TRBJ2-7	-	-	TRBV4-3	TGCGCCAGCAGCCAAGATTTGGCTGCCTCCTACGAGCAGTACTTC	CASSQDLAASYEQYF
TRBJ1-2	TRBD1	-	TRBV6-5	TGTGCCAGCAGACTGGACAGGGGGTATGGCTACACCTTC	CASRLDRGYGYTF
TRBJ1-1	-	-	TRBV19	TGTGCCAGTAGTCCGGAGGCCCCTTGGGGCACTGAAGCTTTCTTT	CASSPEAPWGTEAFF
TRBJ1-3	-	-	TRBV7-6	TGTGCCAGCAGCCCTGCGATCGGGGTATCTGGAAACACCATATATTTT	CASSPAIGVSGNTIYF
TRBJ2-5	TRBD2	-	TRBV4-3	TGCGCCAGCAGCCAAAGCGGGAGCGACCAAGAGACCCAGTACTTC	CASSQSGSDQETQYF
TRBJ2-1	-	-	TRBV5-1	TGCGCCAGCAGCCCCGAGGGGGTTAATGAGCAGTTCTTC	CASSPEGVNEQFF
TRBJ2-2	TRBD2	-	TRBV7-9	TGTGCCAGCAGCTTAGCCCCCGGTGGGACTAGCGCCGAGGAGCTGTTTTTT	CASSLAPGGTSAEELFF